A selection of T cell receptor beta chains follows, all from one sample in a study of T cell responses to AZD1222 COVID-19 vaccine. TCRdb's copy holds only in-frame clones and misses some; the assay was immunoSEQ multiplex PCR. The table has roughly 130,000 clones, roughly 92% seen once. The sample consisted of peripheral blood, taken on day 0 of AZD1222 vaccination. These receptors came from an adult in good health. Both conserved end residues are trimmed from each CDR3. The order of the fields is V gene, J gene, CDR3 protein.

v_gene: TRBV27; j_gene: TRBJ1-6; CDR3aa: ASKPGSGYSPLH
v_gene: TRBV7-9; j_gene: TRBJ2-1; CDR3aa: ASSQGRGQGTYNEQF
v_gene: TRBV9; j_gene: TRBJ2-3; CDR3aa: ASSVAPGSTDTQY
v_gene: TRBV3-1/TRBV3-2; j_gene: TRBJ2-3; CDR3aa: ASSSREDRGTDTQY
v_gene: TRBV18; j_gene: TRBJ1-1; CDR3aa: ASSPRGQRNTEAF
v_gene: TRBV19; j_gene: TRBJ1-3; CDR3aa: ASSKISTGNTIY
v_gene: TRBV5-4; j_gene: TRBJ1-2; CDR3aa: ASSLVGGRGYT
v_gene: TRBV4-1; j_gene: TRBJ1-1; CDR3aa: ASSQIRVNTEAF
v_gene: TRBV5-1; j_gene: TRBJ2-2; CDR3aa: ASSSDRGLYTGELF
v_gene: TRBV2; j_gene: TRBJ1-5; CDR3aa: ASRRGPEGNQPQH
v_gene: TRBV4-3; j_gene: TRBJ2-2; CDR3aa: ASSQTSGVGGELF
v_gene: TRBV19; j_gene: TRBJ1-2; CDR3aa: ASSIEDRPYRYGYT
v_gene: TRBV11-1; j_gene: TRBJ2-5; CDR3aa: ASSLAAREVETQY
v_gene: TRBV12-3/TRBV12-4; j_gene: TRBJ1-3; CDR3aa: ASSSTGNTIY
v_gene: TRBV7-6; j_gene: TRBJ2-1; CDR3aa: ASSRGLAGLNEQF
v_gene: TRBV18; j_gene: TRBJ2-2; CDR3aa: ASSSLMGQGTGELF
v_gene: TRBV10-3; j_gene: TRBJ1-3; CDR3aa: AISDSTVTGNTIY
v_gene: TRBV18; j_gene: TRBJ1-4; CDR3aa: ASSLEVASEKLF
v_gene: TRBV5-1; j_gene: TRBJ1-4; CDR3aa: ASSIGTGREKLF
v_gene: TRBV19; j_gene: TRBJ1-4; CDR3aa: ASMDTSTNEKLF
v_gene: TRBV7-2; j_gene: TRBJ2-5; CDR3aa: ASSLGSVGGTQY
v_gene: TRBV7-9; j_gene: TRBJ1-6; CDR3aa: ASSRSDSNGSPLH
v_gene: TRBV7-9; j_gene: TRBJ2-7; CDR3aa: ASSLEPTRQY
v_gene: TRBV18; j_gene: TRBJ2-5; CDR3aa: ASSPTSSGGGETQY
v_gene: TRBV30; j_gene: TRBJ2-3; CDR3aa: AWSTGGGGDTQY
v_gene: TRBV24-1; j_gene: TRBJ2-1; CDR3aa: ATSPGLAGHNEQF
v_gene: TRBV30; j_gene: TRBJ1-1; CDR3aa: AWSPGDRLDTEAF
v_gene: TRBV5-1; j_gene: TRBJ1-2; CDR3aa: ASSTGTPANYGYT
v_gene: TRBV2; j_gene: TRBJ2-3; CDR3aa: ASSTLGGSTDTQY
v_gene: TRBV9; j_gene: TRBJ1-1; CDR3aa: ASSVATLGSGNTEAF
v_gene: TRBV15; j_gene: TRBJ1-5; CDR3aa: ATSALAGDNQPQH
v_gene: TRBV4-1; j_gene: TRBJ2-2; CDR3aa: ASTPTTGGGSTGELF
v_gene: TRBV5-1; j_gene: TRBJ1-2; CDR3aa: ASSSAGGLERGYT
v_gene: TRBV12-3/TRBV12-4; j_gene: TRBJ1-1; CDR3aa: ASRIANTEAF
v_gene: TRBV7-9; j_gene: TRBJ2-5; CDR3aa: ASSPSWDSTKETQY
v_gene: TRBV15; j_gene: TRBJ2-2; CDR3aa: ATSRDLDSGELF
v_gene: TRBV15; j_gene: TRBJ2-1; CDR3aa: ATSLDSGSLDEQF
v_gene: TRBV30; j_gene: TRBJ1-4; CDR3aa: AWRGAFHEKLF
v_gene: TRBV5-1; j_gene: TRBJ2-2; CDR3aa: ASRGAGVNTGELF
v_gene: TRBV5-1; j_gene: TRBJ2-7; CDR3aa: ASSKTPGGYEQY
v_gene: TRBV27; j_gene: TRBJ2-5; CDR3aa: ASRGTNQETQY
v_gene: TRBV19; j_gene: TRBJ1-1; CDR3aa: ASSIGEGTGEAF
v_gene: TRBV19; j_gene: TRBJ1-5; CDR3aa: ASSIGGGPQH
v_gene: TRBV5-1; j_gene: TRBJ2-5; CDR3aa: ASSSTTTGRETQY
v_gene: TRBV9; j_gene: TRBJ1-6; CDR3aa: ASSEKGDSPLH
v_gene: TRBV29-1; j_gene: TRBJ1-1; CDR3aa: SVSGQSDTEAF
v_gene: TRBV5-1; j_gene: TRBJ2-3; CDR3aa: ASSLEQLRGTDTQY
v_gene: TRBV18; j_gene: TRBJ1-1; CDR3aa: ASSLRTVNMNTEAF
v_gene: TRBV5-1; j_gene: TRBJ2-7; CDR3aa: ASSPLSGTGVEQY
v_gene: TRBV3-1/TRBV3-2; j_gene: TRBJ2-4; CDR3aa: ASSPLGHRYIQY